Each of the 14 T cell receptor beta chains below was sequenced from the same sample in a study of PD-1 blockade in classical Hodgkin lymphoma. Clones were read by immunoSEQ multiplex PCR, and TCRdb kept only the in-frame ones, dropping some. In the table there are about 24,000 clones, under 90% of which are singletons. The time point was: cycle 4 day 1 (C4D1), after six to seven weeks of nivolumab. All the patients suffered relapse after autologous stem cell transplantation, and brentuximab vedotin exposure differed. Sequences were derived from peripheral blood mononuclear cells (PBMCs), sampled before the fourth cycle of nivolumab. These receptors were collected from a human donor with classical Hodgkin lymphoma.

CDR3 in amino acids: CASSVKPAISGANVLTF. The CDR3 DNA reads TGTGCCAGCAGCGTAAAACCCGCGATCTCTGGGGCCAACGTCCTGACTTTC. This rearrangement joins TRBV9 to TRBJ2-6, with no clear D. CDR3 size: 17 residues. V dropped 1 base and J dropped 0 bases, with 11 bases sitting between them. Germline-derived CDR1 and CDR2 are SGDLS and YYNGEE.

The CDR3 spells CASSLQGRGVYGYTF. In DNA form, the CDR3 reads TGTGCCAGCAGTCTACAGGGGCGCGGGGTTTATGGCTACACCTTC. The V call is TRBV27, the J call TRBJ1-2, with 7 bases that match TRBD1. This CDR3 is built from 15 residues. Germline-derived CDR1 and CDR2 are MNHEY and SMNVEV (reference sequence). The junction had 11 bases not matched to a gene; V was cut back by 5 bases and J by 5 bases.

J is TRBJ1-2 and V is TRBV19; D may be TRBD1 (5 bases). The V end lost 3 bases, the J end lost 0 bases, and 11 bases lay between the germline ends. Germline lookup yields CDR1 LNHDA and CDR2 SQIVND (reference sequence). CDR3 length: 15 residues. CDR3 protein: CASSIGAEANYGYTF. The CDR3 nucleotides are TGTGCCAGTAGTATTGGGGCAGAAGCTAACTATGGCTACACCTTC.

The chain employs TRBV7-6 and TRBJ1-6, with 8 bases lining up with TRBD1. The germline V gene encodes CDR1 SGHVS and CDR2 FNYEAQ. The CDR3 is made up of 16 amino acids. The V and J ends lost 3 bases and 4 bases, in that order; junction bases with no gene match: 5. The CDR3 loop reads CASSLSGGTYNSPLHF. The DNA of the CDR3 is TGTGCCAGCAGCTTGTCAGGGGGCACTTATAATTCACCCCTCCACTTT.

The chain uses TRBV9 and TRBJ2-3, with TRBD2 matching 8 bases. After removal of 3 bases from V and 1 base from J, the junction contained 7 bases not matched to a gene. The CDR3 has 16 residues. Germline lookup yields CDR1 SGDLS and CDR2 YYNGEE. The CDR3 DNA reads as TGTGCCAGCAGCGAGGGGTCCGGGGGGGGCACAGATACGCAGTATTTT. This gives the protein CASSEGSGGGTDTQYF.

This clone was recorded once. The chain carries TRBV5-1 and TRBJ2-1, with D tentatively TRBD2 (6 bases). Germline-derived CDR1 and CDR2 are SGHRS and YFSETQ. V shed 0 bases and J shed 6 bases, with 7 bases lying between them. This CDR3 region has 13 residues. CDR3 bases: TGCGCCAGCAGCTTGGCACTAGCCAATGAGCAGTTCTTC. The encoded protein is CASSLALANEQFF.

The V and J genes are TRBV7-9 and TRBJ2-1; 8 nucleotides agree with TRBD1. The CDR3 consists of 14 residues. Germline V gives CDR1 SEHNR, CDR2 FQNEAQ (reference sequence). Trimming removed 6 bases from V and 7 bases from J; junction bases left unmatched: 8. CDR3 in amino acids: CASRTRTGRNEQFF. The CDR3 coding sequence is TGTGCCAGCAGAACCCGGACAGGGAGGAATGAGCAGTTCTTC.

CDR3 nucleotide sequence: TGTGCCAGCAGTTTATTGGGGATTCGGGTAGCGGGTTCTCACGAGCAGTACTTC. Encoded protein: CASSLLGIRVAGSHEQYF. The chain recombines TRBV28 with TRBJ2-7; 7 bases map to TRBD2. Losses at the gene ends were 1 base for V and 5 bases for J; bases not matched to a gene: 17. This CDR3 is built from 18 residues. Germline V gene lookup returns CDR1 MDHEN and CDR2 SYDVKM.

The rearrangement links TRBV5-1 to TRBJ1-6, with unresolved D. This CDR3 is built from 13 residues. The ends were cut back, 4 bases at V and 7 bases at J, with 9 bases in the middle. Germline V gene sequence: CDR1 SGHRS, CDR2 YFSETQ. The CDR3 DNA reads as TGCGCCAGCAGCCAGTCGGGGAATTCACCCCTCCACTTT. Its protein is CASSQSGNSPLHF.

The rearrangement uses TRBV10-3 and TRBJ2-7, with TRBD1 matching 7 bases. Per germline, CDR1 ENHRY and CDR2 SYGVKD. The CDR3 spans 15 residues. Losses at the gene ends were 3 bases for V and 3 bases for J; bases not matched to a gene: 8. The CDR3 DNA follows: TGTGCCATCAGTGAACCTGACAGGGCGGTCTACGAGCAGTACTTC. Residues: CAISEPDRAVYEQYF.

The chain combines TRBV6-5 with TRBJ1-1, with 7 bases aligning to TRBD1. With V trimmed by 7 bases and J by 7 bases, 3 bases remained unmatched. This CDR3 spans 11 amino acids. The germline V gene encodes CDR1 MNHEY and CDR2 SVGAGI. As DNA, the CDR3 is TGTGCCAGCATTAGGACAGGTGAAGCTTTCTTT. Translating it yields CASIRTGEAFF.

The rearrangement uses TRBV27 and TRBJ1-3; D is uncertain. Germline CDR1 is MNHEY and CDR2 is SMNVEV (reference sequence). Trimming took off 5 bases at V and 0 bases at J, with 14 bases between the two ends. The CDR3 is 16 amino acids. This CDR3 reads CASSPHVASSGNTIYF. In nucleotides, the CDR3 is TGTGCCAGCAGTCCCCATGTGGCGAGCTCTGGAAACACCATATATTTT.

V is TRBV19 and J is TRBJ2-1; D gene unclear. The V end lost 11 bases, the J end lost 4 bases, and 15 bases lay between the germline ends. The CDR3 covers 13 residues. The V gene's germline CDR1 is LNHDA and CDR2 SQIVND (reference sequence). Here the CDR3 DNA reads TGTGCCTCCTCTTCGGGCAGATACAATGAGCAGTTCTTC. Protein: CASSSGRYNEQFF.

This chain links TRBV5-1 with TRBJ2-3, with 15 bases fitting TRBD2. The germline gives CDR1 SGHRS, CDR2 YFSETQ. This CDR3 region has 16 residues. V trimming: 5 bases; J trimming: 5 bases; junction bases outside the gene matches: 6. Here the CDR3 reads CASRPPGLAGGDTQYF. In DNA, the CDR3 is TGCGCCAGCAGACCTCCGGGACTAGCGGGGGGAGATACGCAGTATTTT.